These T cell receptor beta chains were read from a single sample in a study of T cell repertoires and HLA-DP antigens. Their antigen targets remain unknown. The data were produced by immunoSEQ multiplex PCR, yet TCRdb's version contains in-frame clones alone and is incomplete. The sample lists about 110,000 clones; 92% were seen once. The sequenced material came from CD4+ T cells from PBMCs. The source is a woman aged 18-30 years in good health and CMV-seronegative. Both conserved end residues are part of each CDR3. A D gene is named only where the DNA matches it firmly. Clone size appears in some rows only: once, few, many, or a class for an expanded clone.

J gene: TRBJ1-1; clone size: NA; V gene: TRBV6-5; D gene: TRBD1; CDR3 protein: CASGPRGVHTEAFF; CDR3 DNA: TGTGCCAGCGGCCCCAGGGGGGTTCACACTGAAGCTTTCTTT
J gene: TRBJ2-1; clone size: NA; V gene: TRBV27; D gene: NA; CDR3 protein: CASKRSEQFF; CDR3 DNA: TGTGCCAGCAAAAGGAGTGAGCAGTTCTTC
J gene: TRBJ2-3; clone size: NA; V gene: TRBV7-8; D gene: NA; CDR3 protein: CASKTHRGENTDTQYF; CDR3 DNA: TGTGCCAGCAAAACACACCGGGGTGAAAACACAGATACGCAGTATTTT
J gene: TRBJ2-3; clone size: NA; V gene: TRBV5-4; D gene: NA; CDR3 protein: CASSSSGVGIDTQYF; CDR3 DNA: TGTGCCAGCAGCTCCTCGGGAGTAGGGATAGATACGCAGTATTTT
J gene: TRBJ2-7; clone size: NA; V gene: TRBV10-3; D gene: TRBD1; CDR3 protein: CAISESAPGGAGYEQYF; CDR3 DNA: TGTGCCATCAGTGAGTCAGCGCCAGGGGGCGCTGGGTACGAGCAGTACTTC
J gene: TRBJ2-2; clone size: once; V gene: TRBV28; D gene: NA; CDR3 protein: CASSEFRDITGELFF; CDR3 DNA: TGTGCCAGCAGTGAATTCCGGGACATCACCGGGGAGCTGTTTTTT
J gene: TRBJ2-3; clone size: NA; V gene: TRBV27; D gene: NA; CDR3 protein: CASILTGTDTQYF; CDR3 DNA: TGTGCCAGCATTTTAACAGGCACAGATACGCAGTATTTT
J gene: TRBJ1-1; clone size: NA; V gene: TRBV5-5; D gene: NA; CDR3 protein: CASSRIGQEAETEAFF; CDR3 DNA: TGTGCCAGCAGCCGGATTGGCCAGGAGGCTGAGACTGAAGCTTTCTTT
J gene: TRBJ2-7; clone size: NA; V gene: TRBV6-1; D gene: NA; CDR3 protein: CASSDLGGEQYF; CDR3 DNA: TGTGCCAGCAGTGACCTAGGGGGCGAGCAGTACTTC
J gene: TRBJ1-6; clone size: NA; V gene: TRBV19; D gene: TRBD1; CDR3 protein: CASSPTQGASLSPLHF; CDR3 DNA: TGTGCCAGTAGTCCGACCCAGGGGGCGAGTCTGTCACCCCTCCACTTT
J gene: TRBJ1-1; clone size: NA; V gene: TRBV4-1; D gene: NA; CDR3 protein: CASSQGTWNTEAFF; CDR3 DNA: TGCGCCAGCAGCCAAGGGACATGGAACACTGAAGCTTTCTTT
J gene: TRBJ2-1; clone size: NA; V gene: TRBV27; D gene: TRBD1; CDR3 protein: CASRLRQGAYNEQFF; CDR3 DNA: TGTGCCAGCAGACTTCGACAGGGAGCCTACAATGAGCAGTTCTTC
J gene: TRBJ1-5; clone size: NA; V gene: TRBV6-5; D gene: NA; CDR3 protein: CASSYSSDPNQPQHF; CDR3 DNA: TGTGCCAGCAGTTACTCGAGCGACCCCAATCAGCCCCAGCATTTT
J gene: TRBJ2-5; clone size: once; V gene: TRBV18; D gene: NA; CDR3 protein: CASSPSAQETQYF; CDR3 DNA: TGTGCCAGCTCACCATCGGCCCAAGAGACCCAGTACTTC
J gene: TRBJ2-1; clone size: NA; V gene: TRBV7-9; D gene: TRBD2; CDR3 protein: CATNVSPLADSHNEQFF; CDR3 DNA: TGTGCCACCAACGTTTCCCCTCTAGCGGATTCCCACAATGAGCAGTTCTTC